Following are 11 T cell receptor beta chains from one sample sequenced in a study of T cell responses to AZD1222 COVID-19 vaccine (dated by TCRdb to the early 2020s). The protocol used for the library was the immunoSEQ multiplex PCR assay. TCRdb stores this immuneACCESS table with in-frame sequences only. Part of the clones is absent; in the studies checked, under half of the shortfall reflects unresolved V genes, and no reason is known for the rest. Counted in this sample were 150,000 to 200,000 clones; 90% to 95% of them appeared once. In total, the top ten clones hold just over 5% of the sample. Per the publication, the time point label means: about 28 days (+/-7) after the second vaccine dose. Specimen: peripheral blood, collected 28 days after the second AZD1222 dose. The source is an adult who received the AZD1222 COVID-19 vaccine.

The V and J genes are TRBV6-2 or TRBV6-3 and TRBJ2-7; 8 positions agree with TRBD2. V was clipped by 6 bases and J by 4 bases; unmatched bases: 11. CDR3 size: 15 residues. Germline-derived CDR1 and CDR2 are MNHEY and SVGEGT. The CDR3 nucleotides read TGTGCCAGCAGCTTAGCGGGGACCCTCGGATACGAGCAGTACTTC. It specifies CASSLAGTLGYEQYF.

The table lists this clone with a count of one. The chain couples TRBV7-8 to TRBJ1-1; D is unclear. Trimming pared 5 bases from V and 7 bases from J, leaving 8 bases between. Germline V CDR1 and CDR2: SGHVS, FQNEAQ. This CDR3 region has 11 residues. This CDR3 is CASSLGYEAFF. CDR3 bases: TGTGCCAGCAGCCTCGGATATGAAGCTTTCTTT.

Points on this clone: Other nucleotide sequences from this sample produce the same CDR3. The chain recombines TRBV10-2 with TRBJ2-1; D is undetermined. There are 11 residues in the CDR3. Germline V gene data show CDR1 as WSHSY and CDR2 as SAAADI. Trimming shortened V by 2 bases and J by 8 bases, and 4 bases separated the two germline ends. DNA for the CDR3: TGCGCCAGCAGTGAGGGCGATGAGCAGTTCTTC. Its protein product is CASSEGDEQFF.

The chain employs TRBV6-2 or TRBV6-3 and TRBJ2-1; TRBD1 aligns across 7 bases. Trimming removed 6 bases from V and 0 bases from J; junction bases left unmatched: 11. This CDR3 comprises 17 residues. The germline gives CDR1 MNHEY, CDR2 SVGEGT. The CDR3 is CASSPRDRRRSYNEQFF. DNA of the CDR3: TGTGCCAGCAGCCCCCGGGACAGACGACGCTCCTACAATGAGCAGTTCTTC.

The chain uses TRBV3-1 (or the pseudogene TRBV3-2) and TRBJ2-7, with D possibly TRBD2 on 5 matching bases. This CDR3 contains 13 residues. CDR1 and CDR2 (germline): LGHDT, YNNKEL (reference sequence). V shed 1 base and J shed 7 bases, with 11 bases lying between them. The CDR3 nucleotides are TGTGCCAGCAGCCAAGGGCGTGGGAGTGAGCAGTACTTC. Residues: CASSQGRGSEQYF.

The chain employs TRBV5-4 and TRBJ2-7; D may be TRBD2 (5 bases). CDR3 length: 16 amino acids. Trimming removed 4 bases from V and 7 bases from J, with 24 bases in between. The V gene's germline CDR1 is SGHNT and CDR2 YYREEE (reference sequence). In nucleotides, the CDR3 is TGTGCCAGCAGCCGAACCCCGGGGTCTAGAACTCGGGAGCAGTACTTC. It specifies CASSRTPGSRTREQYF.

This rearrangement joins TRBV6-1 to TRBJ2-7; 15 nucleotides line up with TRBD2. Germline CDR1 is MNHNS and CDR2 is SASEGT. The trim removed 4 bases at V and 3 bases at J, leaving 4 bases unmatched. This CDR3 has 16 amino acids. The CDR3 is CASSVGLAGGRYEQYF. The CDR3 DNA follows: TGTGCCAGCAGTGTGGGACTAGCGGGAGGTCGCTACGAGCAGTACTTC.

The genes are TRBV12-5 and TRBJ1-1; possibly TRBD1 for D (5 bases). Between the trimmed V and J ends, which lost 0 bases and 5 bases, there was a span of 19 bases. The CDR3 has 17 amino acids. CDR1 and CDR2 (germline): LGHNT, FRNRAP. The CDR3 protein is CASGLVARNTWGTEAFF. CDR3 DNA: TGTGCTAGTGGTTTGGTGGCGCGGAACACGTGGGGGACTGAAGCTTTCTTT.

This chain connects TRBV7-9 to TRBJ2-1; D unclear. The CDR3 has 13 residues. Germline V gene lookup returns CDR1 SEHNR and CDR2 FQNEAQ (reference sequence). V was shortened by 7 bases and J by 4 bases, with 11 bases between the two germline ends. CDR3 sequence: CASNRGNYNEQFF. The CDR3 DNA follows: TGTGCCAGCAATCGTGGCAATTACAATGAGCAGTTCTTC. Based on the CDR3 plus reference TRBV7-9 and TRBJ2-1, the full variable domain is DTGVSQNPRHKITKRGQNVTFRCDPISEHNRLYWYRQTLGQGPEFLTYFQNEAQLEKSRLLSDRFSAERPKGSFSTLEIQRTEQGDSAMYLCASNRGNYNEQFFGPGTRLTVL.

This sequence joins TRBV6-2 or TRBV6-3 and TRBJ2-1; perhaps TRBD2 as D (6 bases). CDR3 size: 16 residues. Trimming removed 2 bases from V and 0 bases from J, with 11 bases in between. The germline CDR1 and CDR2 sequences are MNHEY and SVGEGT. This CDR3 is CASSYHRESSYNEQFF. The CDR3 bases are TGTGCCAGCAGTTACCACCGGGAGAGCTCCTACAATGAGCAGTTCTTC.

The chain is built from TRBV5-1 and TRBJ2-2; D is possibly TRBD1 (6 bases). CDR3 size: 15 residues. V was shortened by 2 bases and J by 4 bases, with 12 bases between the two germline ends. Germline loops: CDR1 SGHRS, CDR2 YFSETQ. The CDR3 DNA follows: TGCGCCAGCAGCTTCGGCTCACAGGGCACCGGGGAGCTGTTTTTT. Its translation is CASSFGSQGTGELFF.